This record concerns one T cell receptor beta chain sequence. V lost 4 bases to trimming and J lost 6 bases, with 10 bases between them. Germline lookup yields CDR1 SGHRS and CDR2 YFSETQ. The CDR3 loop spans 12 amino acids. Amplification used 60 Vbeta primers and 13 Jbeta primers. Clones were read by immunoSEQ multiplex PCR, and TCRdb kept only the in-frame ones, dropping some. The profile shows some 150,000 clones, 65% to 85% of them singletons. The sample belongs to a study of cytomegalovirus exposure and HLA in healthy donors. The chain uses TRBV5-1 and TRBJ1-1, with unresolved D. The origin of this receptor is a male donor in good health and CMV-seronegative. Sequencing was performed on PBMCs. CDR3 sequence: CASSLPGSEAFF. CDR3 coding DNA: TGCGCCAGCAGCCTACCGGGTTCTGAAGCTTTCTTT.